This TCR beta chain was obtained from a study of T cells in Graves' hyperthyroidism and ophthalmopathy. Extraction of PBMCs used approximately 10 ml of fresh peripheral blood. Amplified TCR beta CDR3 regions came from RNA transcripts. The HTBI primer set served for first-round RT-PCR of the TCR CDR3. TCRdb re-called the multiplex PCR reads with MiXCR, one entry per CDR3 protein. Of fewer than 650,000 distinct CDR3 sequences in the sample, 14% were seen once. This clonotype was counted a few times. The V gene lost 3 bases and the J gene lost 0 bases, with 17 bases spanning the gap. There are 18 residues in the CDR3. Germline lookup yields CDR1 SGHNT and CDR2 YENEEA.

The TCR originated in a woman younger than 30 with Graves' ophthalmopathy. J is TRBJ2-2 and V is TRBV11-3; D is uncertain. Specimen: blood. CDR3: CASSFRVAFLANTGELFF. In nucleotides, the CDR3 is TGTGCCAGCAGCTTCCGGGTCGCCTTTCTCGCGAACACCGGGGAGCTGTTTTTT. Supplemented by reference TRBV11-3 and TRBJ2-2, the full variable domain reads EAGVVQSPRYKIIEKKQPVAFWCNPISGHNTLYWYLQNLGQGPELLIRYENEEAVDDSQLPKDRFSAERLKGVDSTLKIQPAELGDSAVYLCASSFRVAFLANTGELFFGEGSRLTVL.